This TCR beta chain was obtained from a study of T cells expressing NK-cell markers. The wider study: Seven sequenced donors out of eight were HCMV-seropositive, one seronegative. General study points: The share of CD8+ T cells held by dominant NKG2C+ clonotypes was about 1.0-8% in several donors.

TCRdb reprocessed the 5' RACE reads, keeping one entry per CDR3 protein, no DNA. The sample holds 500,000 to 700,000 distinct CDR3 sequences. There are 14 residues in the CDR3. Germline V lookup: CDR1 GTSNPN, CDR2 SVGIG (reference sequence). Regarding this clonotype: The target antigen is unknown.

Source material: blood T cells: a sorted CD56 or NKG2C T cell subset, CD4+ or CD8+ T cells, or bulk PBMC T cells (not recorded which). This chain connects TRBV30 to TRBJ2-2; the TCRdb call, TRBD2, lacks DNA for checking. The origin of this receptor is a man aged 18 to 35 in good health. CDR3 residues: CAWRAAGVAGELFF.